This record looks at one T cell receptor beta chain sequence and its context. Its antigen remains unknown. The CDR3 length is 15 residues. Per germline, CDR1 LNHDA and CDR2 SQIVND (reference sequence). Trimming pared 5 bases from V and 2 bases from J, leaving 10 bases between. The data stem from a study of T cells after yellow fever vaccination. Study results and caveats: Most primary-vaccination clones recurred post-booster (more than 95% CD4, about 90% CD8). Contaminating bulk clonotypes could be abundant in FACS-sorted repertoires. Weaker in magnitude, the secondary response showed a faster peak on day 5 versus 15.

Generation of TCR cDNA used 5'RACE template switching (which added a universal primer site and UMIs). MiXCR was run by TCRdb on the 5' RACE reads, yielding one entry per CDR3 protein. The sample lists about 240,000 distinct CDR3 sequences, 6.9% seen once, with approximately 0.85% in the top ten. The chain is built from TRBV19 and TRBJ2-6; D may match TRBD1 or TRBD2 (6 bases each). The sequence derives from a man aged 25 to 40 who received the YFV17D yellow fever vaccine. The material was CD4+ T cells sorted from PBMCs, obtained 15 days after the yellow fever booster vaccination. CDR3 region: CASSERGAGANVLTF. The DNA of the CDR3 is TGTGCCAGTAGTGAGAGGGGGGCTGGGGCCAACGTCCTGACTTTC.